This T cell receptor (beta chain) was obtained from a study of blood T cell repertoires in COVID-19. Study as a whole: Acute and convalescent COVID-19 samples came from the United States, Italy and Spain.

Trimming took 0 bases from V and 8 from J, leaving 11 bases between them. Germline CDR1 reads SGDLS; CDR2 reads YYNGEE. The CDR3 has 13 amino acids. In the authors' workflow: Scientists estimated how many nucleated cells there were by amplifying reference gene primers. Generated by immunoSEQ multiplex PCR, the TCRdb table keeps only in-frame clones and is missing some. The DNA was the basis for D and trimming; V, J and clone size are from that table. The sample lists roughly 200,000 clones, 89% occurring once. Participant ages covered about 18 to 100 years across about two dozen US areas. Donors were grouped by their self-reported clinical history.

The rearrangement links TRBV9 to TRBJ1-2; D unclear. Sequenced input: PBMCs or T cells enriched from blood (not recorded which). This clonotype was sampled from a woman aged 40-49 years with acute COVID-19. The CDR3 spells CASSVDLSGGYTF. The CDR3 DNA reads TGTGCCAGCAGCGTAGATCTATCGGGGGGCTACACCTTC.